A selection of T cell receptor beta chains follows, all from one sample in a study of cytomegalovirus exposure and HLA in healthy donors. Generated by immunoSEQ multiplex PCR, the TCRdb table keeps only in-frame clones and is missing some. The sample yields about 180,000 clones, about 69% seen once. Sequenced: PBMCs. The receptors stem from a human donor in good health. The CDR3 runs from the conserved cysteine through the conserved F or W. The D gene is left open where the match is weak. Where a row states a size, it is once, few, many or the class of an expanded clone; other rows omit it.

j_gene	d_gene	v_gene	abundance	CDR3aa	CDR3nt
TRBJ2-7	TRBD2	TRBV10-3	few	CAIGSGGVREQYF	TGTGCCATCGGGAGCGGGGGAGTACGCGAGCAGTACTTC
TRBJ1-3	TRBD1	TRBV6-5	-	CASSYPTGGNTIYF	TGTGCCAGCAGTTACCCGACAGGGGGAAACACCATATATTTT
TRBJ2-1	TRBD2	TRBV27	once	CASSFGGGAGDEQFF	TGTGCCAGCAGTTTCGGCGGGGGGGCCGGCGATGAGCAGTTCTTC
TRBJ2-6	-	TRBV7-3	-	CASSKGGAGANVLTF	TGTGCCAGCAGCAAGGGGGGGGCTGGGGCCAACGTCCTGACTTTC
TRBJ1-3	TRBD1	TRBV30	-	CAWSAPYRGRGNTIYF	TGTGCCTGGAGTGCCCCCTACAGGGGAAGAGGAAACACCATATATTTT
TRBJ2-3	-	TRBV5-1	-	CASSLGAAWTDTQYF	TGCGCCAGCAGCTTGGGTGCGGCCTGGACAGATACGCAGTATTTT
TRBJ1-1	-	TRBV27	-	CASSLNRGLDTEAFF	TGTGCCAGCAGTTTAAATCGCGGGCTGGACACTGAAGCTTTCTTT
TRBJ1-2	-	TRBV5-8	-	CASSLSGGEGYTF	TGTGCCAGCAGCTTGAGTGGCGGGGAGGGCTACACCTTC
TRBJ1-2	-	TRBV18	once	CASSPDSGPGAGYTF	TGTGCCAGCTCACCAGATAGTGGGCCTGGGGCAGGGTACACCTTC
TRBJ1-6	-	TRBV5-1	few	CASSLAGGERSPLHF	TGCGCCAGCAGCTTGGCCGGGGGGGAGAGGTCACCCCTCCACTTT
TRBJ2-7	TRBD2	TRBV7-6	-	CASSLASGGSYEQYF	TGTGCCAGCAGCTTAGCTAGCGGGGGGTCCTACGAGCAGTACTTC
TRBJ1-2	-	TRBV27	-	CASSLTSGGGYGYTF	TGTGCCAGCAGTTTAACTTCGGGGGGCGGCTATGGCTACACCTTC
TRBJ1-6	TRBD1	TRBV19	few	CASSRETGANYNSPLHF	TGTGCCAGTAGTAGAGAAACAGGGGCTAACTATAATTCACCCCTCCACTTT
TRBJ1-3	-	TRBV9	-	CASSPRTGNSGNTIYF	TGTGCCAGCAGCCCCCGGACGGGGAACTCTGGAAACACCATATATTTT
TRBJ1-4	TRBD1	TRBV19	few	CASSPGTAGEKLFF	TGTGCCAGTAGTCCCGGGACAGCAGGTGAAAAACTGTTTTTT
TRBJ2-7	TRBD1	TRBV27	-	CASSLGQPYEQYF	TGTGCCAGCAGTTTGGGACAGCCCTACGAGCAGTACTTC
TRBJ2-1	-	TRBV6-6	-	CASSTGTFYNEQFF	TGTGCCAGCAGTACGGGGACTTTCTACAATGAGCAGTTCTTC
TRBJ1-1	-	TRBV4-2	few	CASSQEPVTNTEAFF	TGTGCCAGCAGCCAAGAACCAGTCACGAACACTGAAGCTTTCTTT
TRBJ2-5	-	TRBV5-6	-	CASSLEGLPHIKETQYF	TGTGCCAGCAGCTTGGAGGGGTTGCCCCATATCAAGGAGACCCAGTACTTC
TRBJ2-2	TRBD2	TRBV2	-	CASSWGTNSGELFF	TGTGCCAGCAGTTGGGGGACTAATTCTGGGGAGCTGTTTTTT
TRBJ2-3	TRBD1	TRBV19	once	CASSPRQGWGTDTQYF	TGTGCCAGTAGTCCCCGACAGGGGTGGGGCACAGATACGCAGTATTTT
TRBJ2-7	TRBD1	TRBV6-5	-	CASSYSGQAYYEQYF	TGTGCCAGCAGTTACTCCGGACAGGCTTACTACGAGCAGTACTTC
TRBJ1-2	-	TRBV19	-	CASSGSYGYTF	TGTGCCAGTAGTGGGAGCTATGGCTACACCTTC
TRBJ2-3	TRBD2	TRBV10-3	-	CATKAGADTDTQYF	TGTGCCACCAAAGCGGGGGCCGACACAGATACGCAGTATTTT